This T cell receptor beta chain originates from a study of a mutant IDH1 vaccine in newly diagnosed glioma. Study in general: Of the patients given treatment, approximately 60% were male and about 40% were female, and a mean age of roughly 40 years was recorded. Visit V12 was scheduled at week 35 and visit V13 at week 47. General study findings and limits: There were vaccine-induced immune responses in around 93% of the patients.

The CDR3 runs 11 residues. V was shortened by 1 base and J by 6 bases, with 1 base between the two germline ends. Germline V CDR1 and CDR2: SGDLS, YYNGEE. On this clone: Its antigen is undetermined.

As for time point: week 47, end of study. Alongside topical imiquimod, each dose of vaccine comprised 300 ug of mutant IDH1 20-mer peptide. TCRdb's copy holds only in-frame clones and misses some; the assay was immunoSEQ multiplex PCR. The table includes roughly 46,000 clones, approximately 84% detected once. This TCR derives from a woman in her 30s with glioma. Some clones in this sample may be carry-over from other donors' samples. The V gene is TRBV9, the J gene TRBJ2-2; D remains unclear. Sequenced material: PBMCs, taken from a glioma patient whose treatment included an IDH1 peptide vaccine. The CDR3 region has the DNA TGTGCCAGCAGCGTACCCGGGGAGCTGTTTTTT. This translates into CASSVPGELFF.